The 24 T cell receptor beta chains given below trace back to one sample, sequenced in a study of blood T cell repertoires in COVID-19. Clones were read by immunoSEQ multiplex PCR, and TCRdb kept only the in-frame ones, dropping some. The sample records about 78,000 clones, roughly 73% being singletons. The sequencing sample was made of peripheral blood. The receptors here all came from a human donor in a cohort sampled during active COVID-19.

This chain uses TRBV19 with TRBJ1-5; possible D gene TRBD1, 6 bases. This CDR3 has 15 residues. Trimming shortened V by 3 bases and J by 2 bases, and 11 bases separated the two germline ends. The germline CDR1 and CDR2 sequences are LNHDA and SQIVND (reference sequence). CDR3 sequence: CASSIQGGGNQPQHF. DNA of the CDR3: TGTGCCAGTAGTATTCAAGGGGGGGGCAATCAGCCCCAGCATTTT. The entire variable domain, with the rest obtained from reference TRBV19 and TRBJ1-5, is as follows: DGGITQSPKYLFRKEGQNVTLSCEQNLNHDAMYWYRQDPGQGLRLIYYSQIVNDFQKGDIAEGYSVSREKKESFPLTVTSAQKNPTAFYLCASSIQGGGNQPQHFGDGTRLSIL.

The CDR3 nucleotides are TGTGCCAGCAGCCGGAGTATCTTCAGCAGTAATTCACCCCTCCACTTT. Protein product: CASSRSIFSSNSPLHF. This chain uses TRBV5-5 with TRBJ1-6; no clear D gene. This CDR3 contains 16 residues. The germline V and J ends were trimmed by 4 bases and 6 bases, with 17 bases remaining between them. Germline assignment: CDR1 SGHKS and CDR2 YYEKEE (reference sequence).

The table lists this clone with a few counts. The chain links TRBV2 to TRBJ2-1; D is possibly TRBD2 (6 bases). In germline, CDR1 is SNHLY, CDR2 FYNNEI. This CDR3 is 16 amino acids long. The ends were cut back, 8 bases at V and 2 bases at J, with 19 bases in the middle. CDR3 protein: CASAETGRGAYNEQFF. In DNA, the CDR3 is TGTGCCAGCGCCGAGACTGGGCGGGGTGCCTACAATGAGCAGTTCTTC.

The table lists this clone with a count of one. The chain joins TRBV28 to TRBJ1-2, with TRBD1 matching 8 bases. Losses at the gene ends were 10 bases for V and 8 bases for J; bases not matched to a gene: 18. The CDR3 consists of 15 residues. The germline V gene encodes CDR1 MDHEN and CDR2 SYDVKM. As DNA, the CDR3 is TGTGCCACCACCCCCCACGACAGGGGCTTGGGCGGCTACACCTTC. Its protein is CATTPHDRGLGGYTF.

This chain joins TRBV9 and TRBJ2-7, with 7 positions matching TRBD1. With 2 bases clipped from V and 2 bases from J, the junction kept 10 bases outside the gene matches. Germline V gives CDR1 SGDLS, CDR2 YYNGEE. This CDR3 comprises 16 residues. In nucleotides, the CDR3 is TGTGCCAGCAGCGTGGCTACAGGGGAGCCAACCTACGAGCAGTACTTC. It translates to CASSVATGEPTYEQYF.

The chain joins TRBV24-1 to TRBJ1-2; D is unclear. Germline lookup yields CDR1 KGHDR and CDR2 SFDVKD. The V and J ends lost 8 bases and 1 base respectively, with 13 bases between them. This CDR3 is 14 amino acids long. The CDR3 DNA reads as TGTGCCACCACCCGAGGCGACCTTAACTATGGCTACACCTTC. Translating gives CATTRGDLNYGYTF.

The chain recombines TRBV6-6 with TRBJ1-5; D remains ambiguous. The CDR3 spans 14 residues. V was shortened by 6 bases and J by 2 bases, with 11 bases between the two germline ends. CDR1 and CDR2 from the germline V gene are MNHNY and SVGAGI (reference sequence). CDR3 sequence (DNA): TGTGCCAGCAGGATTCTTACGGGCAATCAGCCCCAGCATTTT. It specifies CASRILTGNQPQHF.

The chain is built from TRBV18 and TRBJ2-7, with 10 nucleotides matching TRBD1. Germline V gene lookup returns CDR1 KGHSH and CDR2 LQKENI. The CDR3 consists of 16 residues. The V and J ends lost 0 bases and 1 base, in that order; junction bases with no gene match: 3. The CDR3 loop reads CASSPPSGQGSYEQYF. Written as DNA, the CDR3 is TGTGCCAGCTCACCACCCTCGGGACAGGGGTCCTACGAGCAGTACTTC.

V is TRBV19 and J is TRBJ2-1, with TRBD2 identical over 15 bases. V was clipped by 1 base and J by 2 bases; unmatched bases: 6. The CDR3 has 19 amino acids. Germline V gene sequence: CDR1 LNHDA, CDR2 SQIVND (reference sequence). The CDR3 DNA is TGTGCCAGTAGTATAGCCCCCGGGACTAGCGGGGGGCCCTACAATGAGCAGTTCTTC. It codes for CASSIAPGTSGGPYNEQFF.

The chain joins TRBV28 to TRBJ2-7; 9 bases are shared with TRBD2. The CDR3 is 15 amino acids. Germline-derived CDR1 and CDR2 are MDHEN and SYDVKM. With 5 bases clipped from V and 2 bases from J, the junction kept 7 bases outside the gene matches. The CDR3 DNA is TGTGCCAGCAGTCGTGCCAGCGGGGGGACCTACGAGCAGTACTTC. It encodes CASSRASGGTYEQYF.

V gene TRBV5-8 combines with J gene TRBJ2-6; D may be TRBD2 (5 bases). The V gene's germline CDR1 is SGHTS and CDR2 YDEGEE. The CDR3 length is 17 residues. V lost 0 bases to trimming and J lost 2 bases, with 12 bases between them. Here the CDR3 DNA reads TGTGCCAGCAGCTTGGTTCCGGACTCGGCTGGGGCCAACGTCCTGACTTTC. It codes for CASSLVPDSAGANVLTF.

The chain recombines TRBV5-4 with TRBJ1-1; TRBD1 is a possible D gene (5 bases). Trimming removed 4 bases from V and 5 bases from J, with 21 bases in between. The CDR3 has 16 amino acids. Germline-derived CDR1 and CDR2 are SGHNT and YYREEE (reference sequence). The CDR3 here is CASSPGRGGVMTEAFF. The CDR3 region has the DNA TGTGCCAGCAGCCCGGGACGGGGGGGTGTGATGACTGAAGCTTTCTTT.

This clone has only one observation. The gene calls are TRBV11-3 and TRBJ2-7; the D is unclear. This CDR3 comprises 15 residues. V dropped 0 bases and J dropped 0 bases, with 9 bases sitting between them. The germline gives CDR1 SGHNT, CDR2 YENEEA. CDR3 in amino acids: CASSLDKESSYEQYF. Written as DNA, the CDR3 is TGTGCCAGCAGCTTAGATAAGGAGAGCTCCTACGAGCAGTACTTC.

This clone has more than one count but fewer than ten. CDR3 amino acids: CASSTGQGRLNTGELFF. The CDR3 DNA reads as TGCGCCAGCAGCACCGGACAGGGTAGATTGAACACCGGGGAGCTGTTTTTT. The chain couples TRBV5-1 to TRBJ2-2; TRBD1 matches 8 bases. The V and J ends lost 4 bases and 1 base, in that order; junction bases with no gene match: 9. CDR3 size: 17 residues. The germline gives CDR1 SGHRS, CDR2 YFSETQ.

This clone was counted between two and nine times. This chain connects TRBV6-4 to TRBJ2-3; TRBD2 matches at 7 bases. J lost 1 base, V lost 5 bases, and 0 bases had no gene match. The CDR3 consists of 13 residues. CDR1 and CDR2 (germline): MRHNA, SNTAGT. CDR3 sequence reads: CASSSGGTDTQYF. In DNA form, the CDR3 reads TGTGCCAGCAGTAGCGGGGGCACAGATACGCAGTATTTT.

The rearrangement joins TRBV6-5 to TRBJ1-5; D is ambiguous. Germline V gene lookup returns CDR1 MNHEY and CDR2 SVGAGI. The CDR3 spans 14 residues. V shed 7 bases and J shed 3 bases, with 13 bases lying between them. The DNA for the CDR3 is TGTGCCAGCATAGATCAAGCCCTCAATCAGCCCCAGCATTTT. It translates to CASIDQALNQPQHF.

CDR3 amino acids: CASSLSLTGGNYEQYF. The DNA for the CDR3 is TGTGCCAGCAGTTTATCGTTGACAGGGGGGAACTACGAGCAGTACTTC. V gene TRBV27 combines with J gene TRBJ2-7; 9 bases line up with TRBD1. Germline trimming cut 0 bases from V and 3 bases from J; bases unmatched to any gene: 6. The germline V gene encodes CDR1 MNHEY and CDR2 SMNVEV (reference sequence). The CDR3 has 16 amino acids.

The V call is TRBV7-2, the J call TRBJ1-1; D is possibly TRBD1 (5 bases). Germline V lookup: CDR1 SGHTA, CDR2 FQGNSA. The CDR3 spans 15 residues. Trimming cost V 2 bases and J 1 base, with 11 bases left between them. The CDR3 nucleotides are TGTGCCAGCAGCTTAACGAGGGGAGGGAACACTGAAGCTTTCTTT. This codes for CASSLTRGGNTEAFF.

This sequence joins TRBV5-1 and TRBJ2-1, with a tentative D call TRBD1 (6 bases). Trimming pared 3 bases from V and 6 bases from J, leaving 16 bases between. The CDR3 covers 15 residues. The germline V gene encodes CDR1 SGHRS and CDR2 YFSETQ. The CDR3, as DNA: TGCGCCAGCAGCTCCTTTACAGGGTCTCTCAATGAGCAGTTCTTC. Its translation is CASSSFTGSLNEQFF.

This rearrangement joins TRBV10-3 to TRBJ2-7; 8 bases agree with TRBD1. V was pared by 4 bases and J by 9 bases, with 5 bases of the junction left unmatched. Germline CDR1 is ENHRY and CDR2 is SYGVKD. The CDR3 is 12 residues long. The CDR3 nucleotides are TGTGCCATCAGTGGGACAGGGCCAAGGCAGTACTTC. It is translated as CAISGTGPRQYF.

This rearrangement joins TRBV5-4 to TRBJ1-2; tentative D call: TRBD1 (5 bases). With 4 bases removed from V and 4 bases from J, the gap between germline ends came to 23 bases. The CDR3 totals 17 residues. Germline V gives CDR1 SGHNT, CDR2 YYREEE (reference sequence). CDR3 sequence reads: CASSGGDGAGVGYGYTF. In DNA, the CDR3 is TGTGCCAGCAGCGGCGGGGACGGCGCCGGGGTAGGCTATGGCTACACCTTC. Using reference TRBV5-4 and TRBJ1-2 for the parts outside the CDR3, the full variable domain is ETGVTQSPTHLIKTRGQQVTLRCSSQSGHNTVSWYQQALGQGPQFIFQYYREEENGRGNFPPRFSGLQFPNYSSELNVNALELDDSALYLCASSGGDGAGVGYGYTFGSGTRLTVV.

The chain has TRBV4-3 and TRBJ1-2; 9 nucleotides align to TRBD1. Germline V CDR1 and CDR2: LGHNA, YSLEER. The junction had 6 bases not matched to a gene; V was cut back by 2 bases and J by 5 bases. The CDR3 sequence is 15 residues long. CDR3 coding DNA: TGCGCCAGCAGCCAAATGACAGGGGGAGAGTATGGCTACACCTTC. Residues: CASSQMTGGEYGYTF.

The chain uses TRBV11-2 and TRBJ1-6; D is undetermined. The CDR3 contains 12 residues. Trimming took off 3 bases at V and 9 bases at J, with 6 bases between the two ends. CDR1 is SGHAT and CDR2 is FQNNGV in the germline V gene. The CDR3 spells CASSFEASPLHF. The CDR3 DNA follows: TGTGCCAGCAGCTTTGAGGCTTCACCCCTCCACTTT.

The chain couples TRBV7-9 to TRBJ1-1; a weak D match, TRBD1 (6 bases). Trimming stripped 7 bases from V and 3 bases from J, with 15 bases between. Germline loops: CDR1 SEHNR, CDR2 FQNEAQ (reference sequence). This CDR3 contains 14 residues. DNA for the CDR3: TGTGCCAGCACCCCGCGTAGGGGGTACACTGAAGCTTTCTTT. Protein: CASTPRRGYTEAFF.